This entry is about one T cell receptor (beta chain). Its matching antigen is unknown. The source of the sample is a study of T cells after yellow fever vaccination. Study information: Fractions of limited cellularity were prepared by means of SMART-Seq v4 Ultra Low Input. General observations from the study: Researchers cautioned that FACS-sorted repertoires could harbor abundant clonotypes contaminating from the bulk population. The secondary response showed a weaker magnitude and a faster peak, day 5 versus 15. Clonotypes appearing in both CD4 and CD8 compartments existed, and their share was small.

MiXCR, applied by TCRdb to the 5' RACE reads, yields one record per CDR3 protein. The sample lists under 250,000 distinct CDR3 sequences, less than 9% occurring once. The sample was CD4+ T cells sorted from PBMCs, taken 15 days after the yellow fever booster vaccination. The origin of this receptor is a man younger than 40 who received the YFV17D yellow fever vaccine.

The CDR3 coding sequence is TGCGCCAGCAGCGTACAGAGCAACTCTGGAAACACCATATATTTT. Protein sequence: CASSVQSNSGNTIYF. The chain carries TRBV5-1 and TRBJ1-3; no definite D call. CDR1 SGHRS and CDR2 YFSETQ come from the germline V gene. With 4 bases removed from V and 0 bases from J, the gap between germline ends came to 11 bases. The CDR3 runs 15 residues. Looking up the rest from reference TRBV5-1 and TRBJ1-3 gives the full variable domain: KAGVTQTPRYLIKTRGQQVTLSCSPISGHRSVSWYQQTPGQGLQFLFEYFSETQRNKGNFPGRFSGRQFSNSRSEMNVSTLELGDSALYLCASSVQSNSGNTIYFGEGSWLTVV.